One sample yielded the 9 T cell receptor beta chains listed below, sequenced in a study of regulatory T cells in long-lasting Graves disease. CDR3-region Arm-PCR and iRepertoire HTBI primers produced the TCR beta libraries. TCRdb recomputed calls from the multiplex PCR reads with MiXCR, one row per CDR3 protein. This sample yields hundreds of thousands of distinct CDR3 sequences, of which around 30% are seen a single time; roughly 46% belongs to the top ten. Sample time point: persistent/refractory GD, antithyroid drugs over 5 years with positive TRAb. RNA extracted from PBMCs served as the sequencing template. Sequenced here: peripheral blood mononuclear cells (PBMCs), sampled when the disease was refractory, from a patient treated with antithyroid drugs. These receptors were collected from a female donor with Graves disease.

This chain links TRBV7-9 with TRBJ1-1; D ambiguous. This CDR3 has 12 amino acids. Germline V gene data show CDR1 as SEHNR and CDR2 as FQNEAQ (reference sequence). Trimming removed 3 bases from V and 6 bases from J, with 8 bases in between. Here the CDR3 reads CASSFQTSEAFF. The CDR3 DNA is TGTGCCAGCAGCTTCCAAACCTCTGAAGCTTTCTTT. The full variable domain, in which reference TRBV7-9 and TRBJ1-1 provide the parts outside the CDR3, is DTGVSQNPRHKITKRGQNVTFRCDPISEHNRLYWYRQTLGQGPEFLTYFQNEAQLEKSRLLSDRFSAERPKGSFSTLEIQRTEQGDSAMYLCASSFQTSEAFFGQGTRLTVV.

The chain has TRBV29-1 and TRBJ1-2; D unclear. The length of the CDR3 is 13 residues. Germline V gene data show CDR1 as SQVTM and CDR2 as ANQGSEA. Trimming removed 1 base at V and 4 bases at J, with 10 bases between. CDR3 protein: CSVEGLGVYGYTF. As DNA, the CDR3 is TGCAGCGTTGAAGGTCTGGGAGTCTATGGCTACACCTTC.

The rearrangement uses TRBV30 and TRBJ1-6, with a weak D call TRBD1 (5 bases). This CDR3 comprises 13 residues. Germline lookup yields CDR1 GTSNPN and CDR2 SVGIG (reference sequence). Trimming cost V 3 bases and J 14 bases, with 17 bases left between them. The CDR3 DNA is TGTGCCTGGAGACCTAATGCGGGGGTGGCCCTCCACTTT. Protein: CAWRPNAGVALHF.

In its sample, this clonotype was seen once. This chain connects TRBV29-1 to TRBJ2-1; a possible D gene is TRBD2 (6 bases). CDR1 SQVTM and CDR2 ANQGSEA come from the germline V gene. V was shortened by 7 bases and J by 0 bases, with 16 bases between the two germline ends. The CDR3 length is 15 residues. Here the CDR3 reads CSAFIRGSSYNEQFF. The CDR3 DNA is TGCAGCGCTTTTATTCGGGGGAGCTCCTACAATGAGCAGTTCTTC.

The rearrangement uses TRBV28 and TRBJ1-3; D ambiguous. The CDR3 is made up of 12 amino acids. The germline V gene encodes CDR1 MDHEN and CDR2 SYDVKM. Trimming stripped 2 bases from V and 3 bases from J, with 2 bases between. CDR3 amino acids: CASSLNGNTIYF. For the CDR3, the DNA is TGTGCCAGCAGTTTAAATGGAAACACCATATATTTT.

This sequence joins TRBV3-1 and TRBJ2-7; 7 bases are a match to TRBD1. V was clipped by 3 bases and J by 3 bases; unmatched bases: 5. The CDR3 loop spans 14 amino acids. Germline V gene lookup returns CDR1 LGHDT and CDR2 YNNKEL (reference sequence). The CDR3 bases are TGTGCCAGCAGCCACGGACAGGAGCACTACGAGCAGTACTTC. It specifies CASSHGQEHYEQYF.

Many counts were recorded for this clonotype. This sequence joins TRBV20-1 and TRBJ2-7, with 12 nucleotides matching TRBD2. The junction had 3 bases not matched to a gene; V was cut back by 6 bases and J by 0 bases. The CDR3 runs to 14 residues. The germline gives CDR1 DFQATT, CDR2 SNEGSKA (reference sequence). The DNA for the CDR3 is TGCAGTGCCAGGACTAGCGGGACCTCCTACGAGCAGTACTTC. Translating it yields CSARTSGTSYEQYF.

This clonotype was detected only a few times. The chain links TRBV29-1 to TRBJ1-1, with TRBD1 matching over 9 bases. V gave up 3 bases and J gave up 11 bases; unmatched junction bases: 4. CDR1 SQVTM and CDR2 ANQGSEA come from the germline V gene. This CDR3 region has 11 residues. DNA for the CDR3: TGCAGCGTTGAGTACAGGGGGCAGGCTTTCTTT. Translating gives CSVEYRGQAFF.

The chain has TRBV27 and TRBJ1-6, with unresolved D. Trimming took off 5 bases at V and 5 bases at J, with 13 bases between the two ends. The CDR3 length is 15 residues. Germline-derived CDR1 and CDR2 are MNHEY and SMNVEV (reference sequence). DNA for the CDR3: TGTGCCAGCAGTCCCTCCGGACGGAATAATTCACCCCTCCACTTT. This sequence encodes CASSPSGRNNSPLHF.